These 9 T cell receptor beta chains originate from one sample sequenced in a study of T cells after yellow fever vaccination (dated by TCRdb to between 2018 and 2021). This specimen's treatment or condition label, per the study, means: live attenuated yellow fever vaccine strain. The library was obtained by 5' RACE. TCRdb shows the sequencer as Illumina HiSeq 2500. Through fastp at Q25 and MiXCR, TCRdb rebuilt clones from the public reads, retaining in-frame beta chains. A single entry per CDR3 protein holds the most common genes and DNA from its merged rows. In all, the sample holds a few hundred thousand distinct CDR3 sequences, and around 8.1% of those were seen once. The ten largest clones add up to 15% to 20% of the sample. The sample consisted of PBMCs, taken around 45 days after the first yellow fever vaccination. These TCRs come from a young man who received the YFV17D yellow fever vaccine.

This clonotype was found a few times. This rearrangement joins TRBV2 to TRBJ1-5; no clear D. Trimming shortened V by 6 bases and J by 6 bases, and 15 bases separated the two germline ends. CDR1 SNHLY and CDR2 FYNNEI come from the germline V gene. This CDR3 comprises 14 residues. The CDR3 is CASRDRAASQPQHF. The CDR3 DNA is TGTGCCAGCAGAGACCGGGCCGCGAGTCAGCCCCAGCATTTT.

This clonotype has a handful of counts. This rearrangement joins TRBV27 to TRBJ1-5; tentative D call: TRBD1 (5 bases). Deletions cut 5 bases from V and 6 bases from J, with 17 bases between. Germline V CDR1 and CDR2: MNHEY, SMNVEV (reference sequence). The CDR3 is 15 residues long. CDR3 bases: TGTGCCAGCAGTGCCGTGGGGGGTGGCGGTCAGCCCCAGCATTTT. Translation: CASSAVGGGGQPQHF.

This clonotype was seen a few times. The chain couples TRBV5-1 to TRBJ2-1; a possible D gene is TRBD2 (7 bases). Germline V gene sequence: CDR1 SGHRS, CDR2 YFSETQ. The CDR3 covers 15 residues. Trimming removed 6 bases from V and 2 bases from J, with 15 bases in between. The CDR3 region is CASKVGGTTYNEQFF. DNA of the CDR3: TGCGCCAGCAAAGTGGGGGGGACAACCTACAATGAGCAGTTCTTC. Combining the CDR3 with reference TRBV5-1 and TRBJ2-1 gives the whole variable domain KAGVTQTPRYLIKTRGQQVTLSCSPISGHRSVSWYQQTPGQGLQFLFEYFSETQRNKGNFPGRFSGRQFSNSRSEMNVSTLELGDSALYLCASKVGGTTYNEQFFGPGTRLTVL.

J is TRBJ1-2 and V is TRBV7-2, with a possible D match to TRBD1 (5 bases). Trimming removed 5 bases from V and 2 bases from J, with 12 bases in between. Germline V gene sequence: CDR1 SGHTA, CDR2 FQGNSA. CDR3 length equals 14 residues. CDR3 sequence reads: CASSPRTFNYGYTF. As DNA, the CDR3 is TGTGCCAGCAGCCCTCGGACATTCAACTATGGCTACACCTTC.

The J gene is TRBJ2-5, the V gene TRBV11-2; D may match TRBD1 or TRBD2 (5 bases each). The length of the CDR3 is 13 residues. The ends were cut back, 4 bases at V and 5 bases at J, with 11 bases in the middle. Germline V gene lookup returns CDR1 SGHAT and CDR2 FQNNGV. CDR3 sequence reads: CASSYRGRETQYF. The DNA of the CDR3 is TGTGCCAGCAGCTACCGGGGACGGGAGACCCAGTACTTC.

V usage is TRBV13 and J usage is TRBJ2-5, with D unclear. Germline V gene lookup returns CDR1 PRHDT and CDR2 FYEKMQ (reference sequence). The CDR3 runs to 15 residues. V lost 5 bases, J lost 3 bases, and 16 bases lay in between. The CDR3 nucleotides read TGTGCCAGCAGCCCAGATGATATCAGAAAAGAGACCCAGTACTTC. The encoded protein is CASSPDDIRKETQYF.

The chain carries TRBV5-6 and TRBJ1-2; D ambiguous. Trimming shortened V by 0 bases and J by 4 bases, and 13 bases separated the two germline ends. The germline V gene has CDR1 SGHDT and CDR2 YYEEEE. This CDR3 is 15 amino acids long. The CDR3 coding sequence is TGTGCCAGCAGCTTGGGCGGCAGTCTCAGCTATGGCTACACCTTC. It encodes CASSLGGSLSYGYTF. Supplemented by reference TRBV5-6 and TRBJ1-2, the full variable domain reads DAGVTQSPTHLIKTRGQQVTLRCSPKSGHDTVSWYQQALGQGPQFIFQYYEEEERQRGNFPDRFSGHQFPNYSSELNVNALLLGDSALYLCASSLGGSLSYGYTFGSGTRLTVV.

This clonotype was found a few times. V is TRBV7-2 and J is TRBJ2-7; tentatively, D is TRBD1 (6 bases). The germline V and J ends were trimmed by 4 bases and 8 bases, with 15 bases remaining between them. The CDR3 has 13 residues. Germline V gene sequence: CDR1 SGHTA, CDR2 FQGNSA. The CDR3 protein is CASSSRQGLKQYV. DNA for the CDR3: TGTGCCAGCAGCTCCCGGCAGGGGCTTAAGCAGTACGTC.

The rearrangement links TRBV29-1 to TRBJ1-1; no definite D call. V lost 5 bases and J lost 1, with 11 bases in between. The CDR3 loop spans 13 amino acids. CDR1 and CDR2 (germline): SQVTM, ANQGSEA. The CDR3 DNA reads TGCAGCGTTCGGGAGCATGAGAACACTGAAGCTTTCTTT. Its protein product is CSVREHENTEAFF.